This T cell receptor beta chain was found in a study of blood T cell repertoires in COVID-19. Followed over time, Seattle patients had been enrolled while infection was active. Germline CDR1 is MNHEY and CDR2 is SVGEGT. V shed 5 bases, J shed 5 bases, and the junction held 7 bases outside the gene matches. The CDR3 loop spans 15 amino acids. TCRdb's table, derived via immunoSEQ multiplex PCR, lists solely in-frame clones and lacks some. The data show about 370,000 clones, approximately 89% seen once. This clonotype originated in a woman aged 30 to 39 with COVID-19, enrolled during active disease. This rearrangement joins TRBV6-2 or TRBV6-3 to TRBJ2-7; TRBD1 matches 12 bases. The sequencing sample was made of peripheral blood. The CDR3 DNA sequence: TGTGCCAGCAGTCGTTCCGGGACAGGGGGCCACGAGCAGTACTTC. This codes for CASSRSGTGGHEQYF.